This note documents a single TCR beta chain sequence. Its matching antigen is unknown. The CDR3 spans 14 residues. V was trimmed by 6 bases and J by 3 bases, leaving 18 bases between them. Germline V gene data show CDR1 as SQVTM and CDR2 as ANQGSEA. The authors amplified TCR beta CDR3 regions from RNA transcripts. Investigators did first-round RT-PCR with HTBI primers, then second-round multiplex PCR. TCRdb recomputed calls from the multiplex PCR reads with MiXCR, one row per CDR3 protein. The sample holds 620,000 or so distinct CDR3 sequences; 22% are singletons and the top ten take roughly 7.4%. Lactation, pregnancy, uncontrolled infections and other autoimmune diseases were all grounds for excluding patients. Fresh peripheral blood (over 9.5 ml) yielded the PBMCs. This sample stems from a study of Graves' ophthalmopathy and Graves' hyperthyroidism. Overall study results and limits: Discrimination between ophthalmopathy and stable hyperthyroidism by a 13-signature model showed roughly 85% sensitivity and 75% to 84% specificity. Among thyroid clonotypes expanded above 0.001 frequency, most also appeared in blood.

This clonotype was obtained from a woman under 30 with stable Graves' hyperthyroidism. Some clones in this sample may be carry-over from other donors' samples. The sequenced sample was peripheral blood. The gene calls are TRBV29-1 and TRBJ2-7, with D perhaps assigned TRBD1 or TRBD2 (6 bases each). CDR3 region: CSVVRAGGLYEQYF. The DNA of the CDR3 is TGCAGCGTCGTCAGGGCCGGGGGCCTCTACGAGCAGTACTTC.